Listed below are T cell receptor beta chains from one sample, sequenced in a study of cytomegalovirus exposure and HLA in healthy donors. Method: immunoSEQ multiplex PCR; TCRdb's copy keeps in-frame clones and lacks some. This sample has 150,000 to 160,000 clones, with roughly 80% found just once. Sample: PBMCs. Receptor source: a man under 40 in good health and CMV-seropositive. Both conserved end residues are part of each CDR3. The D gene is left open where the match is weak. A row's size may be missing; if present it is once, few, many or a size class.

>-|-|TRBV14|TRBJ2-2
TGTGCCAGCAGCCAAGTGATCGGGGATCGGGAGCTGTTTTTT
CASSQVIGDRELFF
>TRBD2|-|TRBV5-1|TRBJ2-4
TGCGCCAGCAGCTTGGCTAGCGGGATAGCCAAAAACATTCAGTACTTC
CASSLASGIAKNIQYF
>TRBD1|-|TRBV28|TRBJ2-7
TGTGCCAGCAGGGGCCCGGACAGGGGCTACGAGCAGTACTTC
CASRGPDRGYEQYF
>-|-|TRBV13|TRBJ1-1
TGTGCCAGCAGCGCGGTCCCCAGAACCGGGACACTGAATTGGAACACTGAAGCTTTCTTT
CASSAVPRTGTLNWNTEAFF
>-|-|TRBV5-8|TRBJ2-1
TGTGCCAGCAGCCGGGCCGAGAGGGAGTTCTTC
CASSRAEREFF
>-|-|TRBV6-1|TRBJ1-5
TGTGCCAGCAGGACTCATAGCAATCAGCCCCAGCATTTT
CASRTHSNQPQHF
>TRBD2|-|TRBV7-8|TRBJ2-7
TGTGCCAGCAGCTTAATATGGCGGACTAGCGGGTCCTACGAGCAGTACTTC
CASSLIWRTSGSYEQYF
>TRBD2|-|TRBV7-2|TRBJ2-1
TGTGCCAGCAGCTTAAAGTCCACTAGCGGGAAAAAATATGAGCAGTTCTTC
CASSLKSTSGKKYEQFF
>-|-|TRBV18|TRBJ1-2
TGTGCCAGCTCACCACCTATGGCGGACTATGGCTACACCTTC
CASSPPMADYGYTF
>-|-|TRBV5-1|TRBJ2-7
TGCGCCAGCAGCGTGGTCACGGGTCGGGTCTACGAGCAGTACTTC
CASSVVTGRVYEQYF
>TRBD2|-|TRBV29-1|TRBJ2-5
TGCAGCGCCGCACGCGGGAGATCGAGTGAGGAGACCCAGTACTTC
CSAARGRSSEETQYF
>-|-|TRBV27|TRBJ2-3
TGTGCCAGCAGTTTCCCGGGAGATACGCAGTATTTT
CASSFPGDTQYF
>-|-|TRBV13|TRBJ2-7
TGTGCCAGCAGCTTGGGGGGACGAGGCTACGAGCAGTACTTC
CASSLGGRGYEQYF
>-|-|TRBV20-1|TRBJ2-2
TGCAGTGTCAGGGACACCGGGGAGCTGTTTTTT
CSVRDTGELFF
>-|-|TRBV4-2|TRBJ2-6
TGTGCCAGCAGCCAAGCGCTCCGCGCGGGGGCCAACGTCCTGACTTTC
CASSQALRAGANVLTF
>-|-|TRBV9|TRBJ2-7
TGTGCCAGCAGCGTAGAGGGAGCGGAGGACGAGCAGTACTTC
CASSVEGAEDEQYF
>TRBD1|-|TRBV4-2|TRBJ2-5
TGTGCCAGCAGCCGCACAGGGGGCAGGGAGACCCAGTACTTC
CASSRTGGRETQYF
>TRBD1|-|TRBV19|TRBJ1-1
TGTGCCAGTAGTATCCGGGACAGGAAAGCTTTCTTT
CASSIRDRKAFF
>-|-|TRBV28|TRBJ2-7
TGTGCCAGCAGCATCCCGGGACCCAGGAGGGGCGAGCAGTACTTC
CASSIPGPRRGEQYF
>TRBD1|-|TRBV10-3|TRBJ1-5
TGTGCCATCAGTGGGGACAGGGAGCAGCCCCAGCATTTT
CAISGDREQPQHF
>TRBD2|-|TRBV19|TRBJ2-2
TGTGCCAGTACGCCGGCGGGGACTAGCGGAGGCACCGGGGAGCTGTTTTTT
CASTPAGTSGGTGELFF
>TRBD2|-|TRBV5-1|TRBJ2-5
TGCGCCAGCAGCTCGATTTTGCCCGGGGGGCTAGCGGGAGAGCAAGAGACCCAGTACTTC
CASSSILPGGLAGEQETQYF
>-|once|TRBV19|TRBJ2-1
TGTGCCAGCCAAGACCCGAGCGAGGTATACAATGAGCAGTTCTTC
CASQDPSEVYNEQFF
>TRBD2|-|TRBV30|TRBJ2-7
TGTGCCTGGTTTGGGCCGGCGGGAGCCGGCGAGCAGTACTTC
CAWFGPAGAGEQYF
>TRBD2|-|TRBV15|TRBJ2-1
TGTGCCACCAGCGGAACTAGCGGGACCACGGTAGGTGAGCAGTTCTTC
CATSGTSGTTVGEQFF
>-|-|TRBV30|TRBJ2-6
TGTGCCTGGAGTCTCGGGGGACTGGGAGACTCTGGGGCCAACGTCCTGACTTTC
CAWSLGGLGDSGANVLTF
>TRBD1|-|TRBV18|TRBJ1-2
TGTGCCAGCTCGTTGAACAGGGGACTCCAGACTGGCTACACCTTC
CASSLNRGLQTGYTF
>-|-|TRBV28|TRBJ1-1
TGTGCCAGCAGCTACGGTGGCACTGAAGCTTTCTTT
CASSYGGTEAFF
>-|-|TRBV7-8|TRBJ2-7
TGTGCCAGCAGCTTAGAGGAGGGTTGGGTCGGCGAGCAGTACTTC
CASSLEEGWVGEQYF
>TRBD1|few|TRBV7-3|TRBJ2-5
TGTGCCAGCAGCTCGGACAGGTTGGGGACCCAGTACTTC
CASSSDRLGTQYF
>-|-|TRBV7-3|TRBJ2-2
TGTGCCAGCAGCCTCTCAACGGGTGGCAGGGAGCTGTTTTTT
CASSLSTGGRELFF
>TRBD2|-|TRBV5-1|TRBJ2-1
TGCGCCAGCAGCTTGGCAGCGGGAGGAGGCAATGAGCAGTTCTTC
CASSLAAGGGNEQFF
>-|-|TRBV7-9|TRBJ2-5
TGTTCCAGCAGCTTAAAATTGGGGCAGAACCAAGAGACCCAGTACTTC
CSSSLKLGQNQETQYF
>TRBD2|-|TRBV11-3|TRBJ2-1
TGTGCCAGCAGCCGTACTAGCGGCTACAATGAGCAGTTCTTC
CASSRTSGYNEQFF
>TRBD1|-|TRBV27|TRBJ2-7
TGTGCCAGCAGTTCAACAGGGGGCTCCTACGAGCAGTACTTC
CASSSTGGSYEQYF
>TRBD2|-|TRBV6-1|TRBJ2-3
TGTGCCAGCAGTGGTTTGGTAGCGGGATATAGCACAGATACGCAGTATTTT
CASSGLVAGYSTDTQYF
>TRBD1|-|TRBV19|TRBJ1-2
TGTGCCAGTAGTGCAAACAGGGGGCAGATAGACGGCTACACCTTC
CASSANRGQIDGYTF
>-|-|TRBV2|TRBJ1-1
TGTGCCAGCTTCCCTAAGCCTCTGAACACTGAAGCTTTCTTT
CASFPKPLNTEAFF
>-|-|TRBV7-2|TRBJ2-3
TGTGCCAGCAGCCCCCAGCGAGATACGCAGTATTTT
CASSPQRDTQYF
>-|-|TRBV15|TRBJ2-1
TGTGCCACCAGCAGAGATCGACTTGAAATCAATGAGCAGTTCTTC
CATSRDRLEINEQFF
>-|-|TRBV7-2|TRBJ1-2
TGTGCCAGCAGCCCCGACAGACACTATGGCTACACCTTC
CASSPDRHYGYTF
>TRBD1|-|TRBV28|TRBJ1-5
TGTGCCAGCAGGGACAGGGGTTCGTACAATCAGCCCCAGCATTTT
CASRDRGSYNQPQHF
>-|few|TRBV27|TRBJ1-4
TGTGCCAGCAGTTTAAGTGAGCGTGGAAAACTGTTTTTT
CASSLSERGKLFF
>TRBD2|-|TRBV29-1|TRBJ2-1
TGCAGCGTTGCAGGGTTGGCGGGAGGGCCCAATGAGCAGTTCTTC
CSVAGLAGGPNEQFF
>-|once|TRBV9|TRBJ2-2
TGTGCCAGCAGCGTATTAGCGAACACCGGGGAGCTGTTTTTT
CASSVLANTGELFF
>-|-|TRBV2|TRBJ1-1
TGTGCCAGCAGTTTGAGGGGGGGGAACACTGAAGCTTTCTTT
CASSLRGGNTEAFF
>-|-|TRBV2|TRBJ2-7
TGTGCCAGCAGCTTCACTGGTGCCTACGAGCAGTACTTC
CASSFTGAYEQYF
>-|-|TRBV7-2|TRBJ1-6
TGTGCCAGCGGTGGAGGGTCCTCACCCCTCCACTTT
CASGGGSSPLHF
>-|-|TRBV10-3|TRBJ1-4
TGTGCCATCAGTGACCCAGGTACTAATGAAAAACTGTTTTTT
CAISDPGTNEKLFF
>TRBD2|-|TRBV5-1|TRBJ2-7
TGCGCCAGCAGCTTGATGGTAGCGGGAGTTGAGCAGTACTTC
CASSLMVAGVEQYF
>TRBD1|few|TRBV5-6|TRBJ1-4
TGTGCCAGCAGCTTGTGGACAGGGGCTGAAAAACTGTTTTTT
CASSLWTGAEKLFF
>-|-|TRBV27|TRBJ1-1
TGTGCCAGCATCCCCCATGGGGCTCGCGGCGGGGGCACTGAAGCTTTCTTT
CASIPHGARGGGTEAFF
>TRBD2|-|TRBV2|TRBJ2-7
TGTGCCAGCGGACTAGAAACAAACGAGCAGTACTTC
CASGLETNEQYF
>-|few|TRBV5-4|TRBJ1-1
TGTGCCAGCAGCTTTCCGGTCCCAGGGGCCATGAACACTGAAGCTTTCTTT
CASSFPVPGAMNTEAFF
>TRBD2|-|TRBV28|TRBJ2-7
TGTGCCAGCAGAGCCGGGGGAGCGGGAACCTACGAGCAGTACTTC
CASRAGGAGTYEQYF